The sequence of this T cell receptor beta chain was determined in a study of technical replicates of blood from a few donors. Method: immunoSEQ multiplex PCR; TCRdb's copy keeps in-frame clones and lacks some. Found here are under 100,000 clones, roughly 93% of them singletons; the top ten hold around 0.25%. CDR1 is SGHTA, CDR2 FQGTGA, per germline. CDR3 length: 13 residues. The ends were cut back, 3 bases at V and 7 bases at J, with 9 bases in the middle. Sequenced sample: T cells isolated from PBMCs. The chain employs TRBV7-3 and TRBJ2-2; D might be TRBD1 (5 bases). This TCR was sampled from a human donor in good health. CDR3 DNA sequence: TGTGCCAGCAGCTTTTCGGACAACGGGGAGCTGTTTTTT. Its protein is CASSFSDNGELFF.